This T cell receptor beta chain was sequenced in a study of T cell responses to AZD1222 COVID-19 vaccine. Study in general: Second-dose recipients at about 4 or about 12 weeks were treated as one pooled group.

Study-wide points: Donors skewed white British and female; clonal diversity was possibly underestimated.

Sequencing was performed with immunoSEQ multiplex PCR; in TCRdb, only in-frame clones are kept and a portion is missing. The sample carries over 85,000 clones, around 89% recorded once. As concerns this clone: Its antigen is as yet unknown.

Source: peripheral blood, taken on day 0 of AZD1222 vaccination. The sequence was obtained from an adult in good health.

This chain's CDR3 is CASSTQRTGSTDTQYF. The DNA for the CDR3 is TGTGCCAGCAGTACCCAAAGGACAGGGAGCACAGATACGCAGTATTTT. The chain combines TRBV27 with TRBJ2-3; TRBD1 aligns across 8 bases. The CDR3 length is 16 residues. Per the germline V gene, CDR1 is MNHEY and CDR2 is SMNVEV (reference sequence). Trimming at V came to 5 bases and at J to 0 bases, leaving 7 bases not matched to a gene.